The clone carrying this T cell receptor beta chain occurred many times. Its antigen is currently unknown. Patients aged 18 to 65 had newly diagnosed hyperthyroidism lasting under 2 months. Out of approximately 10 ml of fresh peripheral blood came the PBMCs. This CDR3 has 14 amino acids. V was shortened by 5 bases and J by 1 base, with 11 bases between the two germline ends. This sample is part of a study of T cells in Graves' hyperthyroidism and ophthalmopathy. Whole-study findings and limits: Ophthalmopathy was model-predicted a median approximately 6.4 months pre-onset.

Researchers took RNA transcripts and amplified the TCR beta CDR3 regions from them. HTBI primers were the set used in a first-round RT-PCR of the TCR CDR3. TCRdb re-derived calls from the multiplex PCR reads in MiXCR, one entry per CDR3 protein. This sample carries approximately 410,000 distinct CDR3 sequences, roughly 13% of them seen once, and the ten largest clones take 5.3%. The chain employs TRBV12-3 or TRBV12-4 and TRBJ1-1, with D uncertain. Sequenced sample: blood. The source of this sequence is a woman under 30 with Graves' hyperthyroidism. CDR3 coding DNA: TGTGCCAGCAGTGCCCACCGACCGAACACTGAAGCTTTCTTT. Translated, it gives CASSAHRPNTEAFF.